The TCR beta chain under discussion was sequenced for a study of OX40 agonist ivuxolimab in advanced cancers. V lost 1 base and J 6 bases, leaving 10 bases between the germline ends. Germline V CDR1 and CDR2: SGHRS, YFSETQ. This CDR3 spans 13 amino acids. The assay was immunoSEQ multiplex PCR, and TCRdb's table has in-frame clones only and misses some. This table holds approximately 90,000 clones, over 85% found once. This TCR came from an adult with an advanced solid tumor such as melanoma, head and neck, liver or kidney cancer. This sequence joins TRBV5-1 and TRBJ1-1; D not certain. Material: CD4+ or CD8+ T cells sorted from blood, obtained in a trial of the OX40 agonist ivuxolimab. The CDR3, as DNA: TGCGCCAGCAGCTTGCGGGGAGACTCTGAAGCTTTCTTT. It translates to CASSLRGDSEAFF.